The TCR beta chain under discussion was sequenced for a study of blood T cell repertoires in COVID-19. About the study: The United States, Italy and Spain supplied acute and convalescent COVID-19 samples.

Authors' data handling: Scientists estimated how many nucleated cells there were by amplifying reference gene primers. Libraries were prepared by immunoSEQ multiplex PCR; TCRdb keeps only in-frame clonotypes and omits some of them. D and trimming come from the DNA, and the V and J calls and clone size come from that table. This sample has approximately 170,000 clones, with 88% found just once. Trimming pared 2 bases from V and 3 bases from J, leaving 13 bases between. Germline V lookup: CDR1 GTSNPN, CDR2 SVGIG (reference sequence). CDR3 size: 14 residues. Sequenced: peripheral blood. The chain links TRBV30 to TRBJ1-1; D possibly corresponds to TRBD1 (6 bases). The receptor's source is a man younger than 45 with acute or convalescent COVID-19. The CDR3 here is CAWSRGGVDTEAFF. CDR3 in DNA: TGTGCCTGGAGTAGGGGGGGCGTCGACACTGAAGCTTTCTTT.